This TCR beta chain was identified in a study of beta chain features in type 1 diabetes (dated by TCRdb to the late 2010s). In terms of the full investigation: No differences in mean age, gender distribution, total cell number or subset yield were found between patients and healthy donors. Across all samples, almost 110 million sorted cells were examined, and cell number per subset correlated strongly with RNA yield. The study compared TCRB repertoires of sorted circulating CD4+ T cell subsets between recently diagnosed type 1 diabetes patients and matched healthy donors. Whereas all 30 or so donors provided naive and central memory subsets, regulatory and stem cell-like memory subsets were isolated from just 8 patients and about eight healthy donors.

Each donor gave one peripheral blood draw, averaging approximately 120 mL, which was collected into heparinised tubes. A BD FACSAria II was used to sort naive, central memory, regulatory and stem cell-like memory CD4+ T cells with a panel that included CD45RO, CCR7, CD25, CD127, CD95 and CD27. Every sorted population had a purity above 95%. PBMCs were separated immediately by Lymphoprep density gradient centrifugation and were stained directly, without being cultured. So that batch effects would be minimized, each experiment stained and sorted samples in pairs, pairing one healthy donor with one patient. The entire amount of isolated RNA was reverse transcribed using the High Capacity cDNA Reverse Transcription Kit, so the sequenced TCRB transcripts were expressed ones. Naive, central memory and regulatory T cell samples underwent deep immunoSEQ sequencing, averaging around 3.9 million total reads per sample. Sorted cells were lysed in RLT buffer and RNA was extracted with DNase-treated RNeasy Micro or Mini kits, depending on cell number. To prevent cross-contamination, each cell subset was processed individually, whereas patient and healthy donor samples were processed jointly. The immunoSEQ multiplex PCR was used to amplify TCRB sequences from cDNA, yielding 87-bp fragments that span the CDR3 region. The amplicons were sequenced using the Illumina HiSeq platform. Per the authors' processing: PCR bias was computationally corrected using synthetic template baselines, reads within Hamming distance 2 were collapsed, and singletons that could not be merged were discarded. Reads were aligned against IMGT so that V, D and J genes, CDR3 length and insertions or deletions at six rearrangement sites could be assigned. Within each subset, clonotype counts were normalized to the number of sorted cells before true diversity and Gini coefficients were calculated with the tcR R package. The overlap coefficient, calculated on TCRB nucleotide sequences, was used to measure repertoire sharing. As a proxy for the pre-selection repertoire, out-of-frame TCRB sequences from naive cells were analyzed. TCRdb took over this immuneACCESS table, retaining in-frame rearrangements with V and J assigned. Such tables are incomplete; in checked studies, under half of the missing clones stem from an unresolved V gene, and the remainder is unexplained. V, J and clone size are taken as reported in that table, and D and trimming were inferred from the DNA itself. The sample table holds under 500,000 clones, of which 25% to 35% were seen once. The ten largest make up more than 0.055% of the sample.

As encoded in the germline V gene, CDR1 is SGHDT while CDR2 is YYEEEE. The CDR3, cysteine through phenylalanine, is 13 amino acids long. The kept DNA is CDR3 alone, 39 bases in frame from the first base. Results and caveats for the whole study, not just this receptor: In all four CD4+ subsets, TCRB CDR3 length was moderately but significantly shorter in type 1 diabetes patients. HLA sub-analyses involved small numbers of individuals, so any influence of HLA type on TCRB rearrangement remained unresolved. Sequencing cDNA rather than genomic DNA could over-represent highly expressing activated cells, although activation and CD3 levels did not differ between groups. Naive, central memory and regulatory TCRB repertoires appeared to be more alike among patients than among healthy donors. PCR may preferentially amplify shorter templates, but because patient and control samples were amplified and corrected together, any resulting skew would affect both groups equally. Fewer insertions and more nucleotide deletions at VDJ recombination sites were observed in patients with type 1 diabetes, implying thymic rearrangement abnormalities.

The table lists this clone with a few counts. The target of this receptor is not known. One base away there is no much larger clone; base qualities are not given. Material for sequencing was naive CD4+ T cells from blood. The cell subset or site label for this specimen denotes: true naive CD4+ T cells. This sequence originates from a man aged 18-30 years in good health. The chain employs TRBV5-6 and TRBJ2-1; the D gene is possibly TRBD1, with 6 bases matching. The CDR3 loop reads CGTGSGRYNEQFF. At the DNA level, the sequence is TGTGGAACAGGGTCCGGTCGTTACAATGAGCAGTTCTTC.